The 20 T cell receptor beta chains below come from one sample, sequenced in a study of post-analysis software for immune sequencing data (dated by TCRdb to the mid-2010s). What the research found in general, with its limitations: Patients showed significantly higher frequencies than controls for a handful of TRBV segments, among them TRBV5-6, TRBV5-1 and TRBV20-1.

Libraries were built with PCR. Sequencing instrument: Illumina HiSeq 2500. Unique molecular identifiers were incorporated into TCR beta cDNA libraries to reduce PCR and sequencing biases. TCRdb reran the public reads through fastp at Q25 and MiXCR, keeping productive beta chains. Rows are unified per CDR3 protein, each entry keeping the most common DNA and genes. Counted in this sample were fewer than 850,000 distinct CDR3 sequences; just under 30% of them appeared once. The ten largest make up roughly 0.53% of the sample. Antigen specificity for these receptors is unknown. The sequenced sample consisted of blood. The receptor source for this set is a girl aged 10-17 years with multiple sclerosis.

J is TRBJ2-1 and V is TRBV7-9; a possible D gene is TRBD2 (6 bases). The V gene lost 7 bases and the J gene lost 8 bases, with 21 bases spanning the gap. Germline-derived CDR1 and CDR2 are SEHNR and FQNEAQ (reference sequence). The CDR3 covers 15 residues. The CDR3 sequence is CASTLGRLGIDEQFF. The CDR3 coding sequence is TGTGCCAGCACCCTTGGACGACTAGGGATCGATGAGCAGTTCTTC.

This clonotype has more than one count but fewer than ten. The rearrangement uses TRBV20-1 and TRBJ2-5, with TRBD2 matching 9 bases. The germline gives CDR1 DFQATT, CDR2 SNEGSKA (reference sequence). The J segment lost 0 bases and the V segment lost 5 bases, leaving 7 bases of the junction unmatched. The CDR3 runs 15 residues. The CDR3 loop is CSAHPSGRYQETQYF. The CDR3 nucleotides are TGCAGTGCTCACCCCAGCGGGAGGTACCAAGAGACCCAGTACTTC.

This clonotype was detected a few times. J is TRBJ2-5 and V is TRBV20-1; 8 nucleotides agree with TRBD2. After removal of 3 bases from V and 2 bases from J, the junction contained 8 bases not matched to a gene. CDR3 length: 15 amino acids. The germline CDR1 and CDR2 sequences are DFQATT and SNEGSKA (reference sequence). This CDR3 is CSASAGGAWQETQYF. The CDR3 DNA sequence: TGCAGTGCTAGTGCCGGGGGGGCTTGGCAAGAGACCCAGTACTTC.

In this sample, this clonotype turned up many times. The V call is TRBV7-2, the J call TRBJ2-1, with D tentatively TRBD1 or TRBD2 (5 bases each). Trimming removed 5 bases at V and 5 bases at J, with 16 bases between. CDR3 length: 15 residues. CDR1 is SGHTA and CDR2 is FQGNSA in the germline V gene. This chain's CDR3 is CASSLGAGVHNEQFF. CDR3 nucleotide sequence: TGTGCCAGCAGCCTTGGGGCGGGCGTACACAATGAGCAGTTCTTC.

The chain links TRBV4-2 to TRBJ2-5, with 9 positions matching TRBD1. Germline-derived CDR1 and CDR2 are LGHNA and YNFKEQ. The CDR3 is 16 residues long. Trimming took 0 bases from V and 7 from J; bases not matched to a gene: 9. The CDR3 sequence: CASSQDVRQGEGTQYF. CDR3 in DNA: TGTGCCAGCAGCCAAGATGTTAGACAGGGGGAAGGGACCCAGTACTTC.

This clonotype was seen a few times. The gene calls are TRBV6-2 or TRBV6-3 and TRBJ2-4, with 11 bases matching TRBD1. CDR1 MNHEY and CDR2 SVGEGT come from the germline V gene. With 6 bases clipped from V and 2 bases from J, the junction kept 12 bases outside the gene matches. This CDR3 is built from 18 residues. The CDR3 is CASSPPRTGGLTKNIQYF. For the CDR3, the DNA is TGTGCCAGCAGCCCACCCAGGACAGGGGGCTTGACCAAAAACATTCAGTACTTC.

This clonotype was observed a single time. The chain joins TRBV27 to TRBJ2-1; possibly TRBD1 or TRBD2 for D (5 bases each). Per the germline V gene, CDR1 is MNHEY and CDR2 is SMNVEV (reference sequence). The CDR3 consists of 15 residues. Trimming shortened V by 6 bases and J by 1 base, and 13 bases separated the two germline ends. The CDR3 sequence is CASRPLEGSYNEQFF. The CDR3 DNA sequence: TGTGCCAGCAGGCCACTAGAGGGGTCCTACAATGAGCAGTTCTTC.

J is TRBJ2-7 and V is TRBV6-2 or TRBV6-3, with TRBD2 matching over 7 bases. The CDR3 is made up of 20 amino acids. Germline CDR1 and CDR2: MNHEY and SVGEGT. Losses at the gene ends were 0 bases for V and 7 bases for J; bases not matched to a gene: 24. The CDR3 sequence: CASSYSPGLVAGISYNEQYF. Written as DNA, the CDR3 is TGTGCCAGCAGTTACTCCCCTGGGTTGGTAGCGGGCATCTCCTACAATGAGCAGTACTTC.

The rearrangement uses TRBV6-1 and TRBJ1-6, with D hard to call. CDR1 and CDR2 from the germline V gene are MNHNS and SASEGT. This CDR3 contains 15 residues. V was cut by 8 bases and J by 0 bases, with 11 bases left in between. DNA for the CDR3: TGTGCCAGCCTCCGCCCGGGCTCCTATAATTCACCCCTCCACTTT. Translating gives CASLRPGSYNSPLHF.

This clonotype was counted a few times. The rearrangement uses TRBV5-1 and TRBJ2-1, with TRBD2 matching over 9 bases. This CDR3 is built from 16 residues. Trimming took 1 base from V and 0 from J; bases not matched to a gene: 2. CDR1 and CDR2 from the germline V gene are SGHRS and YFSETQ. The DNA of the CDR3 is TGCGCCAGCAGCTTGAGTAGCGGGAGCTCCTACAATGAGCAGTTCTTC. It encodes CASSLSSGSSYNEQFF. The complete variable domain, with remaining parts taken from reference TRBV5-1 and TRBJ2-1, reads KAGVTQTPRYLIKTRGQQVTLSCSPISGHRSVSWYQQTPGQGLQFLFEYFSETQRNKGNFPGRFSGRQFSNSRSEMNVSTLELGDSALYLCASSLSSGSSYNEQFFGPGTRLTVL.

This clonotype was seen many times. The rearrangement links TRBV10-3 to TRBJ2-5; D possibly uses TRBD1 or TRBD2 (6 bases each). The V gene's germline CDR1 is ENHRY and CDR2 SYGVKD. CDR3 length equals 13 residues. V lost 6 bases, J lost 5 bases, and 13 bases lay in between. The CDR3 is CAISRGPGETQYF. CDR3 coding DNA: TGTGCCATCAGCCGGGGGCCGGGTGAGACCCAGTACTTC.

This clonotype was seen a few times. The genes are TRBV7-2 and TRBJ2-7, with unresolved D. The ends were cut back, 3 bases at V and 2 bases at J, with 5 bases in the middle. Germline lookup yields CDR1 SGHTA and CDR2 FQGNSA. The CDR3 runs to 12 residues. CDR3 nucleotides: TGTGCCAGCAGCTTGAACACCTACGAGCAGTACTTC. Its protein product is CASSLNTYEQYF.

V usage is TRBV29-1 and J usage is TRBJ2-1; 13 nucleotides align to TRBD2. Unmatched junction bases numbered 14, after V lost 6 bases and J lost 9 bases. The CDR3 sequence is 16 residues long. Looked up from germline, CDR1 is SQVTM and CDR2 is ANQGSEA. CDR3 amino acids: CSVIERTSGRVSEQFF. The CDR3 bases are TGCAGCGTCATCGAACGGACTAGCGGGAGAGTCAGTGAGCAGTTCTTC.

Written as DNA, the CDR3 is TGTGCCAGCAGCTTAGCGGTCAGCCGATATGAAGCTTTCTTT. This sequence encodes CASSLAVSRYEAFF. The chain links TRBV7-2 to TRBJ1-1; D gene unclear. Trimming shortened V by 0 bases and J by 7 bases, and 12 bases separated the two germline ends. This CDR3 is 14 amino acids long. Germline lookup yields CDR1 SGHTA and CDR2 FQGNSA.

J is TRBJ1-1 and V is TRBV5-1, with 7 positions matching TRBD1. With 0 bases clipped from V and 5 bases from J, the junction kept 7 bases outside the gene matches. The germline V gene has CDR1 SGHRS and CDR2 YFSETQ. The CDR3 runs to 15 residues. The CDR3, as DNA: TGCGCCAGCAGCTTGGCCGCCGGGACAGTGACTGAAGCTTTCTTT. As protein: CASSLAAGTVTEAFF.

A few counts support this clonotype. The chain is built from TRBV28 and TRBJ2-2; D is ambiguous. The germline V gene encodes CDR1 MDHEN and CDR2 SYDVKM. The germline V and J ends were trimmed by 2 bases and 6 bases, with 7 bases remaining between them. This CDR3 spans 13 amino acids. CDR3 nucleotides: TGTGCCAGCAGTTTACGGGCTGCCGGGGAGCTGTTTTTT. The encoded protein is CASSLRAAGELFF. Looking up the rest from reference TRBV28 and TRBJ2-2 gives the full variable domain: DVKVTQSSRYLVKRTGEKVFLECVQDMDHENMFWYRQDPGLGLRLIYFSYDVKMKEKGDIPEGYSVSREKKERFSLILESASTNQTSMYLCASSLRAAGELFFGEGSRLTVL.

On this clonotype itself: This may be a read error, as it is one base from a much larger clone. CDR3 sequence reads: CASSQGWASEQYF. CDR3 nucleotide sequence: TGCGCCAGCAGCCAAGGGTGGGCGTCCGAGCAGTACTTC. The chain uses TRBV4-3 and TRBJ2-7; no firm D call. Trimming pared 1 base from V and 6 bases from J, leaving 10 bases between. Germline CDR1 reads LGHNA; CDR2 reads YSLEER. The CDR3 contains 13 residues.

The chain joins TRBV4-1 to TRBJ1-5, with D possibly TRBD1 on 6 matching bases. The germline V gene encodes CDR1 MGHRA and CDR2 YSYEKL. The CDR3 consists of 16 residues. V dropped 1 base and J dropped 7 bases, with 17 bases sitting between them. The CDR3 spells CASSQVSNRARQPQHF. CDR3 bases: TGCGCCAGCAGCCAAGTATCGAACAGGGCAAGACAGCCCCAGCATTTT.

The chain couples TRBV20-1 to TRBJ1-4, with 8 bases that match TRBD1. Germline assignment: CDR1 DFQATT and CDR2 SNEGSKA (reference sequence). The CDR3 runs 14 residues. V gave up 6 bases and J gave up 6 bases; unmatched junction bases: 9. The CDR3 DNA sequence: TGCAGTGCGACTGGACAGGGAAGGGATGAAAAACTGTTTTTT. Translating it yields CSATGQGRDEKLFF.

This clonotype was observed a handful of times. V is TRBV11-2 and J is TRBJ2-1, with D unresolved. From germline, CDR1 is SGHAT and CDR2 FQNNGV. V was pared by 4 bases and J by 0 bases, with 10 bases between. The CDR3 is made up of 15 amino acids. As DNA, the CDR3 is TGTGCCAGCAGCTCGGCCGGAAACTCCTACAATGAGCAGTTCTTC. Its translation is CASSSAGNSYNEQFF.